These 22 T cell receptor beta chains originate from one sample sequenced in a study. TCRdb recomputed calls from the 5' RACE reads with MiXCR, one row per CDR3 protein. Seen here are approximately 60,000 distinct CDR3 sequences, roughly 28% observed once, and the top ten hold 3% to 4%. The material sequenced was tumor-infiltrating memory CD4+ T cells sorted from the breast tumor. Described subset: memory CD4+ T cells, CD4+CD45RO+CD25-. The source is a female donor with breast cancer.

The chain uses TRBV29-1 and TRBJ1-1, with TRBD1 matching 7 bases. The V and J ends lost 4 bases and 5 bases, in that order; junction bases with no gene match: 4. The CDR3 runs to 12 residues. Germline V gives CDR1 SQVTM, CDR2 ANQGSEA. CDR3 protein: CSVVQGQTEAFF. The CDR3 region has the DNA TGCAGCGTTGTACAGGGGCAAACTGAAGCTTTCTTT.

CDR3 region: CASSPPGGQGAEAFF. The CDR3, as DNA: TGTGCCAGCAGTCCCCCCGGCGGACAGGGGGCTGAAGCTTTCTTT. This chain links TRBV6-2 or TRBV6-3 with TRBJ1-1, with 10 bases matching TRBD1. The CDR3 covers 15 residues. Trimming took 5 bases from V and 6 from J; bases not matched to a gene: 9. The germline gives CDR1 MNHEY, CDR2 SVGEGT.

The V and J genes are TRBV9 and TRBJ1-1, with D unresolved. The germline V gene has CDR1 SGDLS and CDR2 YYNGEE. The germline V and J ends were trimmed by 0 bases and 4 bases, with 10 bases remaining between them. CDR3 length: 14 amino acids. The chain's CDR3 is CASSVDLMSTEAFF. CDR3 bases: TGTGCCAGCAGCGTAGACTTAATGAGCACTGAAGCTTTCTTT. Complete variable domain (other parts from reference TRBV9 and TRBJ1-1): DSGVTQTPKHLITATGQRVTLRCSPRSGDLSVYWYQQSLDQGLQFLIQYYNGEERAKGNILERFSAQQFPDLHSELNLSSLELGDSALYFCASSVDLMSTEAFFGQGTRLTVV.

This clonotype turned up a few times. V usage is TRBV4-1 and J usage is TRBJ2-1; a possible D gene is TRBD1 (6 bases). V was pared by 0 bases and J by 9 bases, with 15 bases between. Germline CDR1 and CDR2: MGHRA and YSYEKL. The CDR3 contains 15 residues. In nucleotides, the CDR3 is TGCGCCAGCAGCCAAGAACGAGGGGCCAGGGGTGAGCAGTTCTTC. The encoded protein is CASSQERGARGEQFF.

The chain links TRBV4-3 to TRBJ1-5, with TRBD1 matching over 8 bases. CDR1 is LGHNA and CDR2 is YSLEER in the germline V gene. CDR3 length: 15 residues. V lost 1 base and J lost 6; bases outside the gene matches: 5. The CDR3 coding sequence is TGCGCCAGCAGCCAAGGGACAGGGCAGGGTCAGCCCCAGCATTTT. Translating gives CASSQGTGQGQPQHF.

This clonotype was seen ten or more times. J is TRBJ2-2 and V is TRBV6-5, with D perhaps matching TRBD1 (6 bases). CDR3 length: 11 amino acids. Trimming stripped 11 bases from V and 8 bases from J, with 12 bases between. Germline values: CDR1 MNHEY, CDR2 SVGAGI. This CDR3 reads CAARGGGELFF. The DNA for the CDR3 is TGTGCCGCCAGGGGCGGGGGGGAGCTGTTTTTT.

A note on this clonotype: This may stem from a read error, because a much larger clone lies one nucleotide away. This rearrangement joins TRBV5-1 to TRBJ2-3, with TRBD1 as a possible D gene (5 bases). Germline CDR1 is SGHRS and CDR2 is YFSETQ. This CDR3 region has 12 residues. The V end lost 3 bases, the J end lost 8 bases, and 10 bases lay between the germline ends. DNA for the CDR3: TGCGCCAGCAGCTCGGACCAGGGTACGCAGTATTTT. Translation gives CASSSDQGTQYF. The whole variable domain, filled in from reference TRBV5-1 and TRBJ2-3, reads KAGVTQTPRYLIKTRGQQVTLSCSPISGHRSVSWYQQTPGQGLQFLFEYFSETQRNKGNFPGRFSGRQFSNSRSEMNVSTLELGDSALYLCASSSDQGTQYFGPGTRLTVL.

CDR3 nucleotides: TGTGCCAGCCAAGGGACTAGCGGGAAAAGTGAGCAGTTCTTC. It yields the protein CASQGTSGKSEQFF. The V gene is TRBV12-3 or TRBV12-4, the J gene TRBJ2-1, with TRBD2 identical over 13 bases. The CDR3 is 14 residues long. V gave up 8 bases and J gave up 9 bases; unmatched junction bases: 7.

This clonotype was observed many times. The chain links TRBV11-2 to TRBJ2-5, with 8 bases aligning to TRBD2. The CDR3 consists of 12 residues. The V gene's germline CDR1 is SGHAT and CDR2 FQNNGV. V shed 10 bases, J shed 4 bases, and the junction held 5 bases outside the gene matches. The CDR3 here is CATGRGGETQYF. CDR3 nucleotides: TGTGCCACAGGACGGGGGGGAGAGACCCAGTACTTC. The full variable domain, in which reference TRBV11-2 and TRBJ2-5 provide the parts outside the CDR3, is EAGVAQSPRYKIIEKRQSVAFWCNPISGHATLYWYQQILGQGPKLLIQFQNNGVVDDSQLPKDRFSAERLKGVDSTLKIQPAKLEDSAVYLCATGRGGETQYFGPGTRLLVL.

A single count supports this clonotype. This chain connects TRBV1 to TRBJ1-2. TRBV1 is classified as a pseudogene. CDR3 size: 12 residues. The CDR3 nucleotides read TGCACCAGCCGATTCGAGGGAAGCGGCTACACCTTC. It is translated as CTSRFEGSGYTF.

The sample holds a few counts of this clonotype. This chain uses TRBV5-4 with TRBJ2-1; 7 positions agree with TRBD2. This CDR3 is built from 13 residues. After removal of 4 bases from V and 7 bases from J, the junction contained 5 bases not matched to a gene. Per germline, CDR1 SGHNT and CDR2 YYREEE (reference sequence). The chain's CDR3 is CASSPKRDNEQFF. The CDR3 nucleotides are TGTGCCAGCAGCCCCAAGCGGGATAATGAGCAGTTCTTC.

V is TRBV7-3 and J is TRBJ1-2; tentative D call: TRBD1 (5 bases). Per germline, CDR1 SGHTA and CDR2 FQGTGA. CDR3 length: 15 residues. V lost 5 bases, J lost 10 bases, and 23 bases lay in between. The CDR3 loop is CASSLLDKANRDYTF. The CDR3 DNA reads TGTGCCAGCAGCCTATTGGACAAGGCTAACAGAGACTACACCTTC.

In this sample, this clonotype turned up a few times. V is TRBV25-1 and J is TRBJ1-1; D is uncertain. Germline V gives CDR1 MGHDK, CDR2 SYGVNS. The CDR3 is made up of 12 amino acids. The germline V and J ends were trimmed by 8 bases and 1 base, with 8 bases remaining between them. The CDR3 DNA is TGTGCCAGCGCATCGGCGAACACTGAAGCTTTCTTT. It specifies CASASANTEAFF. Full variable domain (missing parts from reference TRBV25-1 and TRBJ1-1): EADIYQTPRYLVIGTGKKITLECSQTMGHDKMYWYQQDPGMELHLIHYSYGVNSTEKGDLSSESTVSRIRTEHFPLTLESARPSHTSQYLCASASANTEAFFGQGTRLTVV.

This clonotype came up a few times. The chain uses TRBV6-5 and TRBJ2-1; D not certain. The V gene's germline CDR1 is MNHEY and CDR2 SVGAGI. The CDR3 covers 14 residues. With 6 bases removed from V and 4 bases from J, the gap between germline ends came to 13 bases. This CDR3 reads CASRGSDQYNEQFF. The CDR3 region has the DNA TGTGCCAGCAGGGGGTCAGACCAGTACAATGAGCAGTTCTTC.

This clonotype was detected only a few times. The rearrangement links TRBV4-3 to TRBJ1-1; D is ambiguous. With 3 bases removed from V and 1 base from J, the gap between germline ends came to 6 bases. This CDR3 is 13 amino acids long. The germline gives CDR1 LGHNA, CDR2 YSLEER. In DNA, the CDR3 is TGCGCCAGCAGCCATATGGAGAACACTGAAGCTTTCTTT. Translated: CASSHMENTEAFF.

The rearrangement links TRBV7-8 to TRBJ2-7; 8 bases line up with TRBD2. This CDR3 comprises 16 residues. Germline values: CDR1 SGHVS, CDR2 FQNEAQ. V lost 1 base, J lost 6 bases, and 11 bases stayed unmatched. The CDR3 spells CASSLGVRGGSREQYF. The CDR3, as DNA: TGTGCCAGCAGCTTAGGAGTTCGGGGGGGGTCTCGCGAGCAGTACTTC.

The CDR3 loop is CASSSQLATGETQYF. For the CDR3, the DNA is TGTGCCAGCAGCTCCCAACTAGCGACAGGAGAGACCCAGTACTTC. The genes are TRBV5-4 and TRBJ2-5; weak D call: TRBD2 (7 bases). The CDR3 runs 15 residues. CDR1 and CDR2 (germline): SGHNT, YYREEE (reference sequence). The V gene lost 3 bases and the J gene lost 4 bases, with 16 bases spanning the gap.

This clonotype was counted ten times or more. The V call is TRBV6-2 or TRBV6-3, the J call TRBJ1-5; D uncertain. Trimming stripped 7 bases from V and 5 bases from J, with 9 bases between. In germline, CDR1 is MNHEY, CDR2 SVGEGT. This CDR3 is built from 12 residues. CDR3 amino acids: CASKVADQPQHF. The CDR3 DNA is TGTGCCAGCAAGGTTGCAGATCAGCCCCAGCATTTT.

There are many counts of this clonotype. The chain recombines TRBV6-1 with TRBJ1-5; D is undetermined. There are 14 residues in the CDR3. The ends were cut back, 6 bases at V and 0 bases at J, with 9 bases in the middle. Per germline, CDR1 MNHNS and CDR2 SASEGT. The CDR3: CASRAEVSNQPQHF. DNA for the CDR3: TGTGCCAGCAGGGCGGAGGTTAGCAATCAGCCCCAGCATTTT.

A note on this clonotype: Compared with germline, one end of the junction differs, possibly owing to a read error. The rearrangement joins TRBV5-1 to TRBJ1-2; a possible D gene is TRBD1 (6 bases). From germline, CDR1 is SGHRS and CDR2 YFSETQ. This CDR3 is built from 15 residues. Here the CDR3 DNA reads TGCGCCGGCAGTCTCGGACAGTTTATGCGATATGGCTACACCTTC. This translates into CAGSLGQFMRYGYTF.

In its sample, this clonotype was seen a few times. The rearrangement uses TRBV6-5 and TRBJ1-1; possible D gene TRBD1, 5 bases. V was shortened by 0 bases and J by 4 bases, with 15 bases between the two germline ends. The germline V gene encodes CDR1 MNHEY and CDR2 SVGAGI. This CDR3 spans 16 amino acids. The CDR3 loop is CASSYSGLRAFTEAFF. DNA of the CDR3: TGTGCCAGCAGTTACTCGGGGCTCCGGGCCTTCACTGAAGCTTTCTTT.

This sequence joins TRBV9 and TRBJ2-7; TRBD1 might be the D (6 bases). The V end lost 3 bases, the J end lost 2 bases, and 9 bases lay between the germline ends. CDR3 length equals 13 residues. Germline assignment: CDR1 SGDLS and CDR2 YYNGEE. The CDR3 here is CASSEGVTYEQYF. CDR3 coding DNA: TGTGCCAGCAGCGAGGGGGTCACCTACGAGCAGTACTTC.